Listed below are T cell receptor beta chains from one sample, sequenced in a study of shared clonotypes between healthy human individuals. Produced via immunoSEQ multiplex PCR; TCRdb's table is partial and in-frame only. This sample carries about 680,000 clones, approximately 79% of them seen once, and the ten largest clones take 1.5% to 2%. Sequenced material: memory CD4+ T cells sorted from blood. These receptor sequences come from a woman aged 25 to 39 in good health. Each CDR3 is given with its conserved first and last residue. D genes are given only for firm matches. Clone size is shown for a subset of rows, as once, few, many or a class of expanded clone.

>-|TRBV29-1|TRBJ2-1|TRBD2
TGCAGCGTTGACCGCGGGACTACACACAATGAGCAGTTCTTC
CSVDRGTTHNEQFF
>-|TRBV21-1|TRBJ2-2|-
TGTGCCAGCAGCAAAGTGTTGTCACAGGGGGCTTGGTCCGGGGAGCTGTTTTTT
CASSKVLSQGAWSGELFF
>-|TRBV5-1|TRBJ2-7|TRBD2
TGCGCCAGCAGCTTGGGGGCTAGCGGGTCCTACGAGCAGTACTTC
CASSLGASGSYEQYF
>few|TRBV5-4|TRBJ2-7|-
TGTGCCAGCAGCTTTGGACTTTCCTACGAGCAGTACTTC
CASSFGLSYEQYF
>once|TRBV7-8|TRBJ2-5|-
TGTGCCAGCAGCTTAGTAGGATCACAGGGAGAAGAGACCCAGTACTTC
CASSLVGSQGEETQYF
>once|TRBV19|TRBJ2-1|TRBD2
TGTGCCAGTAGGCCTACCGAAGCGGGAGGGCCTTACAATGAGCAGTTCTTC
CASRPTEAGGPYNEQFF
>-|TRBV7-2|TRBJ2-7|-
TGTGCCAGCAGCTGGGGCTTTGATAAATCCTACGAGCAGTACTTC
CASSWGFDKSYEQYF
>few|TRBV27|TRBJ2-5|-
TGTGCCAGCAGCTACATCCCGGGGCCCCAAGAGACCCAGTACTTC
CASSYIPGPQETQYF
>-|TRBV27|TRBJ2-2|TRBD2
TGTGCCAGCAGCCGCCCTACTAGCGTGAACACCGGGGAGCTGTTTTTT
CASSRPTSVNTGELFF
>-|TRBV5-4|TRBJ2-1|-
TGTGCCAGCAGCTTGGATAGGGCGAGCTCCTACAATGAGCAGTTCTTC
CASSLDRASSYNEQFF
>once|TRBV15|TRBJ2-1|-
TGTGCCACCAGCCCCAGACCGCTCAATGAGCAGTTCTTC
CATSPRPLNEQFF